This T cell receptor beta chain was captured by sequencing in a study of T-cell reconstitution after alpha-beta-depleted transplantation in children. Overall study results and limits: Where alpha-beta T cells came from about two months after transplant was reportedly several hundred expanded graft clones. Once a year had passed after transplant, T-cell counts and diversity came mostly from newly produced T cells.

Molecular barcoding with unique molecular identifiers was used for the TCRbeta library. TCRdb fed the PCR reads into MiXCR, producing one record per CDR3 protein. Among fewer than 350,000 distinct CDR3 sequences listed, 10% were seen once. Points on this clonotype: Its antigen is unidentified. A much more abundant neighbour one base away suggests this may be a read error.

This CDR3 spans 15 amino acids. The V gene lost 5 bases and the J gene lost 5 bases, with 16 bases spanning the gap. The germline gives CDR1 LNHDA, CDR2 SQIVND (reference sequence). The TCR was taken from a boy younger than two with acute myeloid leukemia, due to receive a stem cell transplant. The chain is built from TRBV19 and TRBJ1-5; possibly TRBD1 for D (6 bases). The sample consisted of PBMCs, taken before TCRalphabeta/CD19-depleted stem cell transplant. In DNA form, the CDR3 reads TGTGCCAGTAGTCTCTTTGCGGAGGGGGATCAGCCCCAGCATTTT. This translates into CASSLFAEGDQPQHF.